The next 20 T cell receptor beta chains were all read from a single sample in a study of blood T cells in healthy people across ages. Next came a second PCR, run for about 7 to 12 cycles, which used a sample-barcoded 5' primer along with a J-beta primer mix. TCRdb used MiXCR to reprocess the 5' RACE reads, holding one entry per CDR3 protein. The profile shows roughly 500,000 distinct CDR3 sequences, less than 25% of them singletons. The same specimen was also included in a second study, on T cells of mothers and their children.

Sequencing was done on a sample of blood. These receptors were taken from a boy aged 5 to 17 in good health.

A few counts support this clonotype. The chain joins TRBV3-1 to TRBJ2-1; D is uncertain. Germline CDR1 and CDR2: LGHDT and YNNKEL (reference sequence). The CDR3 has 12 residues. Trimming took off 4 bases at V and 10 bases at J, with 11 bases between the two ends. The CDR3 is CASSPYGYEQFF. CDR3 nucleotides: TGTGCCAGCAGCCCCTATGGGTACGAGCAGTTCTTC.

The chain has TRBV12-3 or TRBV12-4 and TRBJ2-1, with D possibly called TRBD1 or TRBD2 (5 bases each). Deletions cut 6 bases from V and 2 bases from J, with 14 bases between. This CDR3 contains 15 residues. The CDR3 here is CASSPAVGAYNEQFF. CDR3 coding DNA: TGTGCCAGCAGCCCCGCAGTGGGGGCCTACAATGAGCAGTTCTTC.

The chain joins TRBV27 to TRBJ1-2; perhaps TRBD1 as D (6 bases). This CDR3 spans 18 amino acids. Germline V CDR1 and CDR2: MNHEY, SMNVEV (reference sequence). Trimming pared 1 base from V and 4 bases from J, leaving 22 bases between. The CDR3: CASSLLGTSLGQRYGYTF. In DNA form, the CDR3 reads TGTGCCAGCAGTTTATTGGGGACATCATTAGGACAGCGCTATGGCTACACCTTC.

J is TRBJ1-2 and V is TRBV20-1; perhaps TRBD1 as D (5 bases). The CDR3 consists of 16 residues. Germline lookup yields CDR1 DFQATT and CDR2 SNEGSKA (reference sequence). With 3 bases removed from V and 0 bases from J, the gap between germline ends came to 17 bases. CDR3 sequence reads: CSASGSSAGSNYGYTF. The DNA for the CDR3 is TGCAGTGCTAGTGGCTCCTCGGCAGGGTCTAACTATGGCTACACCTTC.

The CDR3 reads CATSDPFRQTKNIQYF. As DNA, the CDR3 is TGTGCCACCAGCGACCCTTTTCGACAGACCAAAAACATTCAGTACTTC. The rearrangement joins TRBV15 to TRBJ2-4; perhaps TRBD1 as D (5 bases). Germline CDR1 reads LNHNV; CDR2 reads YYDKDF (reference sequence). CDR3 length equals 16 residues. Trimming left V 5 bases short and J 2 bases short, with 16 bases between.

This CDR3 reads CASSLERQPTEAFF. CDR3 coding DNA: TGTGCCAGCAGCTTAGAAAGGCAGCCCACTGAAGCTTTCTTT. This rearrangement joins TRBV7-9 to TRBJ1-1, with no clear D. Germline-derived CDR1 and CDR2 are SEHNR and FQNEAQ (reference sequence). Trimming removed 1 base from V and 4 bases from J, with 10 bases in between. This CDR3 has 14 amino acids.

The chain combines TRBV7-9 with TRBJ1-5; D is perhaps TRBD1 (5 bases). The V gene's germline CDR1 is SEHNR and CDR2 FQNEAQ (reference sequence). The CDR3 runs to 14 residues. V was cut by 5 bases and J by 5 bases, with 13 bases left in between. CDR3 amino acids: CASSLGGGDQPQHF. The CDR3 DNA reads as TGTGCCAGCAGCCTTGGCGGGGGGGATCAGCCCCAGCATTTT.

This clonotype was seen a few times. The chain has TRBV20-1 and TRBJ2-5; 7 nucleotides match TRBD2. The assigned J gene may be wrong: the sequence end matches TRBJ2-7 better. The CDR3 is 13 amino acids. Germline CDR1 DFQATT, CDR2 SNEGSKA (reference sequence). CDR3 bases: TGCAGTGCTAGCGCGGGAGAGACCTACGAGCAGTACTTC. It encodes CSASAGETYEQYF.

Only a few counts were recorded for this clonotype. The chain combines TRBV20-1 with TRBJ1-5; D gene uncertain. The CDR3 consists of 12 residues. V shed 4 bases and J shed 4 bases, with 8 bases lying between them. The germline V gene encodes CDR1 DFQATT and CDR2 SNEGSKA (reference sequence). CDR3 loop: CSAIPGNQPQHF. In nucleotides, the CDR3 is TGCAGTGCTATCCCGGGAAATCAGCCCCAGCATTTT.

The chain recombines TRBV28 with TRBJ2-5; TRBD2 matches 9 bases. CDR3 length: 16 amino acids. Germline trimming cut 2 bases from V and 4 bases from J; bases unmatched to any gene: 8. Per the germline V gene, CDR1 is MDHEN and CDR2 is SYDVKM. CDR3: CASSLPSGGPRETQYF. CDR3 sequence (DNA): TGTGCCAGCAGTTTACCCAGCGGGGGGCCCAGAGAGACCCAGTACTTC.

The chain couples TRBV20-1 to TRBJ2-5; D ambiguous. Trimming removed 5 bases from V and 6 bases from J, with 10 bases in between. Germline values: CDR1 DFQATT, CDR2 SNEGSKA (reference sequence). This CDR3 spans 11 amino acids. CDR3 amino acids: CSAATSQTQYF. As DNA, the CDR3 is TGCAGTGCTGCAACAAGTCAGACCCAGTACTTC.

The rearrangement joins TRBV7-8 to TRBJ1-2; perhaps TRBD1 as D (6 bases). The CDR3 spans 13 residues. The germline gives CDR1 SGHVS, CDR2 FQNEAQ. Trimming took off 3 bases at V and 8 bases at J, with 13 bases between the two ends. As DNA, the CDR3 is TGTGCCAGCAGCTTGGGGGGGCCAGGGGGCTACACCTTC. Amino acids: CASSLGGPGGYTF.

The chain recombines TRBV12-3 or TRBV12-4 with TRBJ2-5; 14 bases align to TRBD2. The J call may be mistaken, given a closer DNA end match to TRBJ2-1. The CDR3 has 17 residues. This CDR3 is CASSLSTSGGAGNEQFF. In DNA, the CDR3 is TGTGCCAGCAGTTTGTCGACTAGCGGGGGGGCAGGCAATGAGCAGTTCTTC.

This clonotype was picked up many times. V and J are TRBV2 and TRBJ2-3; TRBD2 matches 10 bases. CDR1 is SNHLY, CDR2 FYNNEI, per germline. Losses at the gene ends were 6 bases for V and 1 base for J; bases not matched to a gene: 4. The CDR3 covers 15 residues. The CDR3 sequence is CASRTLAGRTDTQYF. DNA of the CDR3: TGTGCCAGCAGAACACTAGCGGGACGCACAGATACGCAGTATTTT.

This clonotype has just a few counts. This rearrangement joins TRBV6-6 to TRBJ1-2, with 9 bases lining up with TRBD1. The CDR3 is 15 residues long. With V trimmed by 7 bases and J by 0 bases, 6 bases remained unmatched. CDR1 MNHNY and CDR2 SVGAGI come from the germline V gene (reference sequence). CDR3 protein: CASTLQGAANYGYTF. The CDR3 DNA is TGTGCCAGCACTCTACAGGGGGCCGCTAACTATGGCTACACCTTC.

This clonotype was observed a few times. This chain links TRBV5-6 with TRBJ1-2; unclear D gene. V gave up 0 bases and J gave up 4 bases, with 10 bases separating them. The CDR3 has 14 residues. Germline V gene lookup returns CDR1 SGHDT and CDR2 YYEEEE. CDR3 loop: CASSLGADLYGYTF. Written as DNA, the CDR3 is TGTGCCAGCAGCTTGGGCGCGGATCTCTATGGCTACACCTTC.

This clonotype was seen a few times. V and J are TRBV7-9 and TRBJ2-4; 9 bases are shared with TRBD1. V shed 5 bases, J shed 8 bases, and the junction held 10 bases outside the gene matches. The CDR3 contains 15 residues. Germline CDR1 is SEHNR and CDR2 is FQNEAQ (reference sequence). CDR3 amino acids: CASSPTGTGSDIQYF. The CDR3 bases are TGTGCCAGCAGCCCGACCGGGACAGGGAGTGACATTCAGTACTTC.

This clonotype was seen more than once but under ten times. The chain recombines TRBV6-5 with TRBJ2-5; 9 bases map to TRBD2. This CDR3 comprises 13 residues. V lost 7 bases, J lost 5 bases, and 5 bases stayed unmatched. CDR1 and CDR2 (germline): MNHEY, SVGAGI. CDR3 sequence: CASKVAGVETQYF. CDR3 in DNA: TGTGCCAGCAAAGTAGCGGGAGTCGAGACCCAGTACTTC.

Only a few counts were recorded for this clonotype. The J gene is TRBJ2-4, the V gene TRBV20-1, with D unresolved. The CDR3 has 16 residues. The germline CDR1 and CDR2 sequences are DFQATT and SNEGSKA (reference sequence). V was cut by 5 bases and J by 0 bases, with 17 bases left in between. For the CDR3, the DNA is TGCAGTGCTGGAAGGATCTCCCCTATAGCCAAAAACATTCAGTACTTC. Amino acids: CSAGRISPIAKNIQYF.

This clonotype came up a few times. The rearrangement links TRBV19 to TRBJ2-1; 7 bases fit TRBD1. The CDR3 loop spans 15 amino acids. The germline V gene encodes CDR1 LNHDA and CDR2 SQIVND (reference sequence). The junction had 7 bases not matched to a gene; V was cut back by 8 bases and J by 0 bases. The CDR3 region is CASGGQLSSYNEQFF. DNA of the CDR3: TGTGCCAGTGGGGGACAGCTGAGCTCCTACAATGAGCAGTTCTTC. The entire variable domain, with the rest obtained from reference TRBV19 and TRBJ2-1, is as follows: DGGITQSPKYLFRKEGQNVTLSCEQNLNHDAMYWYRQDPGQGLRLIYYSQIVNDFQKGDIAEGYSVSREKKESFPLTVTSAQKNPTAFYLCASGGQLSSYNEQFFGPGTRLTVL.